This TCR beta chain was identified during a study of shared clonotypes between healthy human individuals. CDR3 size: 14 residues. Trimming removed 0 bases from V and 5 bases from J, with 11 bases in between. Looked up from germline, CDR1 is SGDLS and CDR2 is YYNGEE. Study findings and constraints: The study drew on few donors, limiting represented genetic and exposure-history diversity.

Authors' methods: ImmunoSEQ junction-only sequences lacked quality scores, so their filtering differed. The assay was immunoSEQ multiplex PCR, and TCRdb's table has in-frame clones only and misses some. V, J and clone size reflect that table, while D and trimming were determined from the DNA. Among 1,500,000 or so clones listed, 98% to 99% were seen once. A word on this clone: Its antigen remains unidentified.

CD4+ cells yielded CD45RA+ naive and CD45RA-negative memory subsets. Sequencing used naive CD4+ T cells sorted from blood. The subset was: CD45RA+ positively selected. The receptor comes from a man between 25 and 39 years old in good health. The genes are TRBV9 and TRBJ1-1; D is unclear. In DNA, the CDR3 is TGTGCCAGCAGCGTAGAACAGCGGGGTACTGAAGCTTTCTTT. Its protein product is CASSVEQRGTEAFF.